These T cell receptor beta chains were read from a single sample in a study of Ad26.COV2.S vaccination and SARS-CoV-2 variants. Libraries were prepared by immunoSEQ multiplex PCR; TCRdb keeps only in-frame clonotypes and omits some of them. The sample includes roughly 400,000 clones, 90% of them seen just once. The material sequenced was peripheral blood, taken in a trial of Ad26.COV2.S vaccine versus placebo. The receptors stem from a person aged 18-65 years who received the Ad26.COV2.S COVID-19 vaccine or a placebo. Both conserved end residues are part of each CDR3. D genes are given only for firm matches. Clone sizes are given selectively: once, few, many, or a class where the clone is expanded.

D gene	clone size	V gene	J gene	CDR3 protein	CDR3 DNA
TRBD1	once	TRBV27	TRBJ2-7	CASSPGTGISYEQYF	TGTGCCAGCAGTCCCGGGACAGGCATATCCTACGAGCAGTACTTC
TRBD1	-	TRBV19	TRBJ2-2	CASSIGQGWSAGELFF	TGTGCCAGTAGTATAGGACAGGGGTGGAGTGCCGGGGAGCTGTTTTTT
-	-	TRBV28	TRBJ1-3	CASTPQSSGNTIYF	TGTGCCAGCACCCCACAAAGCTCTGGAAACACCATATATTTT
-	-	TRBV12-3/TRBV12-4	TRBJ1-5	CASSQLAGQPQHF	TGTGCCAGCAGTCAATTAGCCGGACAGCCCCAGCATTTT
TRBD1	-	TRBV27	TRBJ2-7	CATADRAHEQYF	TGTGCCACCGCGGACAGGGCCCACGAGCAGTACTTC
-	-	TRBV7-2	TRBJ2-7	CASSLGAYLYEQYF	TGTGCCAGCAGCTTAGGGGCCTACCTCTACGAGCAGTACTTC
-	-	TRBV19	TRBJ2-1	CASSISSGRYNEQFF	TGTGCCAGTAGTATATCGAGCGGAAGATACAATGAGCAGTTCTTC
-	-	TRBV28	TRBJ1-5	CASRDPLRGSAYSNQPQHF	TGTGCCAGCAGGGACCCCTTAAGGGGCAGTGCTTATAGCAATCAGCCCCAGCATTTT
-	-	TRBV28	TRBJ2-3	CASSWLGSADTQYF	TGTGCCAGCAGTTGGCTTGGATCCGCCGATACGCAGTATTTT
-	-	TRBV7-9	TRBJ2-3	CASGDTQYF	TGTGCCAGCGGAGATACGCAGTATTTT
-	-	TRBV27	TRBJ2-2	CASSHYGTDPTGELFF	TGTGCCAGCAGCCATTACGGGACGGATCCTACCGGGGAGCTGTTTTTT
TRBD1	-	TRBV28	TRBJ1-5	CASSLWTGQNQPQHF	TGTGCCAGCAGTTTATGGACGGGACAGAATCAGCCCCAGCATTTT
TRBD1	-	TRBV24-1	TRBJ2-1	CATQPSTGGNEQFF	TGTGCGACCCAACCCTCGACAGGGGGCAATGAGCAGTTCTTC
-	-	TRBV12-3/TRBV12-4	TRBJ1-3	CASGGPVGNTIYF	TGTGCCAGCGGGGGCCCGGTGGGAAACACCATATATTTT
-	-	TRBV6-2/TRBV6-3	TRBJ1-5	CASSSGLGGYQPQHF	TGTGCCAGCAGTTCGGGACTAGGAGGCTATCAGCCCCAGCATTTT
-	-	TRBV9	TRBJ2-3	CASSVASGPADTQYF	TGTGCCAGCAGCGTAGCGTCGGGCCCCGCAGATACGCAGTATTTT
-	-	TRBV6-6	TRBJ1-3	CASSYLPSGNTIYF	TGTGCCAGCAGTTACCTACCCTCTGGAAACACCATATATTTT
TRBD1	-	TRBV3-1/TRBV3-2	TRBJ2-7	CASSHLGTGYEQYF	TGTGCCAGCAGCCACCTCGGGACAGGATACGAGCAGTACTTC
-	few	TRBV12-1	TRBJ1-5	CASSSMSNQPQHF	TGTGCCAGCAGCTCTATGAGCAATCAGCCCCAGCATTTT
-	-	TRBV5-6	TRBJ2-5	CASSSPGFRLLQETQYF	TGTGCCAGCAGCTCCCCAGGGTTTCGTCTATTACAAGAGACCCAGTACTTC
TRBD1	-	TRBV15	TRBJ2-5	CATSRDGPGGLGETQYF	TGTGCCACCAGCAGAGATGGTCCAGGGGGCTTGGGGGAGACCCAGTACTTC
-	-	TRBV7-6	TRBJ2-5	CASSLVDSAQETQYF	TGTGCCAGCAGCTTAGTAGACAGTGCCCAAGAGACCCAGTACTTC
TRBD2	-	TRBV24-1	TRBJ2-1	CAISEGLAGDLNEQFF	TGTGCCATAAGCGAGGGACTAGCGGGAGATCTCAATGAGCAGTTCTTC
TRBD1	-	TRBV5-5	TRBJ2-1	CASSAIGQGNYNEQFF	TGTGCCAGCAGCGCAATCGGACAGGGGAATTACAATGAGCAGTTCTTC
-	-	TRBV5-8	TRBJ2-7	CASSLPYEQYF	TGTGCCAGCAGCTTGCCCTACGAGCAGTACTTC
-	-	TRBV7-8	TRBJ2-1	CASSGGQGWDEQFF	TGTGCCAGCAGCGGTGGTCAGGGTTGGGATGAGCAGTTCTTC
TRBD1	-	TRBV2	TRBJ2-2	CASRGQGADGELFF	TGTGCCAGCAGAGGACAGGGGGCGGACGGGGAGCTGTTTTTT
-	-	TRBV6-5	TRBJ2-6	CASSYGVSGANVLTF	TGTGCCAGCAGTTACGGGGTTTCTGGGGCCAACGTCCTGACTTTC
-	-	TRBV9	TRBJ2-7	CASSVGLGGKYEQYF	TGTGCCAGCAGCGTAGGTCTGGGGGGCAAGTACGAGCAGTACTTC
-	-	TRBV28	TRBJ1-1	CASWPGRNTEAFF	TGTGCCAGTTGGCCCGGCAGAAACACTGAAGCTTTCTTT